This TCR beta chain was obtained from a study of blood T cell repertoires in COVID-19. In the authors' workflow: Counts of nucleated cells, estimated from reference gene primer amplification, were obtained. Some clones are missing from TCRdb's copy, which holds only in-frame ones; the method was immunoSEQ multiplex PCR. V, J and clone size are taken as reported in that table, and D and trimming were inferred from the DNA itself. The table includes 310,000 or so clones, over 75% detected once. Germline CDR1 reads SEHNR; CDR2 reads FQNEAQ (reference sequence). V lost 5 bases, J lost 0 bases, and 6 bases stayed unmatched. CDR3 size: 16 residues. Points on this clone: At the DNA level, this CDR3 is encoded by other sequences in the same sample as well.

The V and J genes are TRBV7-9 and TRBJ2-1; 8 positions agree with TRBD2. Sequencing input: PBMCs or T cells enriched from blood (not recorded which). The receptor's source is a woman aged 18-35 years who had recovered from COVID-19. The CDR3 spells CASSPPLAGSYNEQFF. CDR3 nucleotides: TGTGCCAGCAGCCCCCCTCTAGCGGGCTCCTACAATGAGCAGTTCTTC.